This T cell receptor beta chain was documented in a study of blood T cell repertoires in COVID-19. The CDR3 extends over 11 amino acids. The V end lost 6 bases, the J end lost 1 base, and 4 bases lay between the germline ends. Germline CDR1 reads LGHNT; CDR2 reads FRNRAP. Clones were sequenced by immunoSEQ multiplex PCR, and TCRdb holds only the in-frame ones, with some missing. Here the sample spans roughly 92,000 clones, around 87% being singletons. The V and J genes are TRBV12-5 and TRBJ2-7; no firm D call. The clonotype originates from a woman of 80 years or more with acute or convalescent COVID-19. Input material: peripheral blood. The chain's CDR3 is CASGESYEQYF. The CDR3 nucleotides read TGTGCTAGTGGGGAGTCCTACGAGCAGTACTTC.